The 19 T cell receptor beta chains below all came from one sample that was sequenced in a study of low-dose radiotherapy and immunotherapy resistance in tumors. Sample time point: before trial treatment. TCRs underwent roughly 19 PCR cycles of amplification with a constant-region primer and V-primer adapter. Using its own MiXCR run on the reads, TCRdb lists one record per CDR3 protein. Here the sample spans tens of thousands of distinct CDR3 sequences, about 11% being singletons. The material was PBMCs, obtained before treatment. All receptors come from a female donor with ovarian cancer.

This clonotype was counted at least ten times. V and J are TRBV15 and TRBJ2-1; D may be TRBD1 or TRBD2 (6 bases each). Germline CDR1 reads LNHNV; CDR2 reads YYDKDF (reference sequence). The CDR3 runs to 17 residues. The ends were cut back, 2 bases at V and 1 base at J, with 15 bases in the middle. In nucleotides, the CDR3 is TGTGCCACCAGCAGAAAGGCAGGGGAGGCTTCCTACAATGAGCAGTTCTTC. Its translation: CATSRKAGEASYNEQFF.

This sequence joins TRBV20-1 and TRBJ1-1, with TRBD1 identical over 7 bases. The CDR3 sequence is 13 residues long. With V trimmed by 6 bases and J by 1 base, 5 bases remained unmatched. Germline V gene sequence: CDR1 DFQATT, CDR2 SNEGSKA (reference sequence). CDR3: CSAVDRTNTEAFF. CDR3 bases: TGCAGTGCAGTGGACAGGACGAACACTGAAGCTTTCTTT.

This clonotype occurred many times. The J gene is TRBJ2-3, the V gene TRBV3-1; D possibly corresponds to TRBD2 (6 bases). The CDR3 consists of 15 residues. The V end was cut by 3 bases, the J end by 0 bases, with 10 bases between. Germline CDR1 and CDR2: LGHDT and YNNKEL (reference sequence). CDR3 DNA: TGTGCCAGCAGCCAGGGAGGTTGGAGCACAGATACGCAGTATTTT. Translation gives CASSQGGWSTDTQYF.

In regard to this clonotype: A far larger clone is off by one base, so a read error is likely. The chain links TRBV29-1 to TRBJ2-7, with 13 bases identical to TRBD2. The CDR3 contains 15 residues. Germline assignment: CDR1 SQVTM and CDR2 ANQGSEA. V dropped 4 bases and J dropped 7; count of bases not matched to a gene: 10. The CDR3: CSVAWTSGGRGEQYF. Written as DNA, the CDR3 is TGCAGCGTTGCTTGGACTAGCGGGGGCCGGGGGGAGCAGTACTTC.

Ten or more counts support this clonotype. The chain combines TRBV30 with TRBJ2-1; D remains ambiguous. Looked up from germline, CDR1 is GTSNPN and CDR2 is SVGIG (reference sequence). The CDR3 totals 13 residues. Trimming took off 4 bases at V and 7 bases at J, with 14 bases between the two ends. CDR3 region: CAWTNGLRNEQFF. CDR3 bases: TGTGCCTGGACCAATGGCTTAAGGAATGAGCAGTTCTTC.

By share of the sample, this clonotype is medium-sized. The chain links TRBV28 to TRBJ1-2; 8 bases are a match to TRBD1. This CDR3 region has 13 residues. Germline V gives CDR1 MDHEN, CDR2 SYDVKM. Germline trimming cut 6 bases from V and 6 bases from J; bases unmatched to any gene: 6. The CDR3 coding sequence is TGTGCCAGCAGGTGGGACAGGAGTAATGGCTACACCTTC. It yields the protein CASRWDRSNGYTF.

This clonotype was seen repeatedly, ten times or more. V usage is TRBV5-1 and J usage is TRBJ2-5; D perhaps matches TRBD1 (6 bases). This CDR3 has 15 residues. Germline V gene sequence: CDR1 SGHRS, CDR2 YFSETQ. Trimming shortened V by 0 bases and J by 4 bases, and 13 bases separated the two germline ends. CDR3 amino acids: CASSLVGTKGETQYF. As DNA, the CDR3 is TGCGCCAGCAGCTTGGTTGGGACAAAAGGAGAGACCCAGTACTTC.

This clonotype has a handful of counts. The chain joins TRBV9 to TRBJ1-2, with TRBD1 matching over 8 bases. Trimming cost V 1 base and J 4 bases; bases outside gene matches: 6. The V gene's germline CDR1 is SGDLS and CDR2 YYNGEE. This CDR3 has 15 amino acids. In DNA form, the CDR3 reads TGTGCCAGCAGCGTATACTCAGGGGGCGTCTATGGCTACACCTTC. It yields the protein CASSVYSGGVYGYTF.

The chain is built from TRBV5-1 and TRBJ1-3; no firm D call. V was cut by 3 bases and J by 0 bases, with 10 bases left in between. The CDR3 length is 15 residues. Germline loops: CDR1 SGHRS, CDR2 YFSETQ. The CDR3 DNA sequence: TGCGCCAGCAGCTCCGGACTGGACTCTGGAAACACCATATATTTT. Protein product: CASSSGLDSGNTIYF.

This clonotype was seen at least ten times. The chain uses TRBV6-2 or TRBV6-3 and TRBJ1-1; D is possibly TRBD1 (6 bases). Germline CDR1 MNHEY, CDR2 SVGEGT. This CDR3 spans 14 amino acids. Trimming took off 7 bases at V and 2 bases at J, with 14 bases between the two ends. The CDR3 DNA sequence: TGTGCCAGCATCAAATTACAGGGAAACACTGAAGCTTTCTTT. Translating it yields CASIKLQGNTEAFF.

Ten or more counts support this clonotype. The chain carries TRBV12-3 or TRBV12-4 and TRBJ2-2; unclear D gene. Between the trimmed V and J ends, which lost 6 bases and 4 bases, there was a span of 15 bases. This CDR3 is 15 amino acids long. CDR3 bases: TGTGCCAGCAGCAAAGATCCCACAGCCACCGGGGAGCTGTTTTTT. This sequence encodes CASSKDPTATGELFF.

The J gene is TRBJ2-3, the V gene TRBV7-2; 9 bases are shared with TRBD2. Germline lookup yields CDR1 SGHTA and CDR2 FQGNSA. The CDR3 is made up of 15 amino acids. The J segment lost 5 bases and the V segment lost 1 base, leaving 4 bases of the junction unmatched. CDR3 protein: CASSLEAGGVDTQYF. The CDR3 bases are TGTGCCAGCAGCTTAGAGGCGGGGGGGGTAGATACGCAGTATTTT.

This clonotype has ten or more counts. The chain employs TRBV18 and TRBJ2-1; TRBD2 aligns across 12 bases. CDR1 and CDR2 from the germline V gene are KGHSH and LQKENI. There are 16 residues in the CDR3. V shed 4 bases, J shed 2 bases, and the junction held 3 bases outside the gene matches. The CDR3 sequence is CASSLWTSGTYNEQFF. The CDR3 bases are TGTGCCAGCTCACTTTGGACTAGCGGGACCTACAATGAGCAGTTCTTC.

This clonotype was seen many times. This chain links TRBV10-3 with TRBJ2-1; unclear D gene. The germline V gene encodes CDR1 ENHRY and CDR2 SYGVKD. V was clipped by 0 bases and J by 3 bases, with 12 bases between them. This CDR3 has 16 residues. The CDR3 here is CAISESTRGIYNEQFF. CDR3 nucleotides: TGTGCCATCAGTGAGTCGACTCGCGGCATCTACAATGAGCAGTTCTTC.

The chain employs TRBV5-1 and TRBJ1-1; the match to TRBD1 covers 11 bases. This CDR3 contains 14 residues. Per the germline V gene, CDR1 is SGHRS and CDR2 is YFSETQ. With V trimmed by 3 bases and J by 7 bases, 5 bases remained unmatched. CDR3 nucleotides: TGCGCCAGCAGCTGGGGACAGGGGGGGAGTGAAGCTTTCTTT. Its protein product is CASSWGQGGSEAFF.

The rearrangement uses TRBV15 and TRBJ1-1; D gene ambiguous. V lost 0 bases and J 2 bases, leaving 10 bases between the germline ends. Germline loops: CDR1 LNHNV, CDR2 YYDKDF (reference sequence). The CDR3 has 15 amino acids. The CDR3, as DNA: TGTGCCACCAGCAGAGAGTTCCAAGTCAACACTGAAGCTTTCTTT. Translated, it gives CATSREFQVNTEAFF.

In this sample, this clonotype turned up a few times. The chain links TRBV28 to TRBJ2-5, with a possible D match to TRBD1 (5 bases). Trimming pared 4 bases from V and 4 bases from J, leaving 7 bases between. The CDR3 loop spans 12 amino acids. CDR1 and CDR2 (germline): MDHEN, SYDVKM. CDR3 sequence: CASSSTAETQYF. CDR3 DNA sequence: TGTGCCAGCAGTTCGACAGCAGAGACCCAGTACTTC.

This clonotype was seen ten or more times. The chain combines TRBV29-1 with TRBJ2-2; 7 bases align to TRBD1. The CDR3 totals 15 residues. Per the germline V gene, CDR1 is SQVTM and CDR2 is ANQGSEA. V shed 6 bases, J shed 2 bases, and the junction held 9 bases outside the gene matches. In nucleotides, the CDR3 is TGCAGCGTAAAACAGGGGACCTCAAACACCGGGGAGCTGTTTTTT. It codes for CSVKQGTSNTGELFF.

The sample holds many counts of this clonotype. The chain links TRBV29-1 to TRBJ2-7; D not certain. The CDR3 consists of 11 residues. V lost 4 bases to trimming and J lost 6 bases, with 10 bases between them. Looked up from germline, CDR1 is SQVTM and CDR2 is ANQGSEA. This CDR3 is CSVGISFEQYF. DNA of the CDR3: TGCAGCGTTGGGATCAGTTTCGAGCAGTACTTC.